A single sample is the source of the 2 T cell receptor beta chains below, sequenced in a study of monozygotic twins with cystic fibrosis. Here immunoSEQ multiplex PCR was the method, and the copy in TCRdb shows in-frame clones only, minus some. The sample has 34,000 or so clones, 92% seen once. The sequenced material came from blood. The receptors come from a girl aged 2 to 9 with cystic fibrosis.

The CDR3 is CAWRGAGANVLTF. Here the CDR3 DNA reads TGTGCCTGGAGGGGCGCTGGGGCCAACGTCCTGACTTTC. The V gene is TRBV30, the J gene TRBJ2-6; D uncertain. Germline CDR1 GTSNPN, CDR2 SVGIG (reference sequence). The V end was cut by 3 bases, the J end by 2 bases, with 5 bases between. The CDR3 spans 13 residues.

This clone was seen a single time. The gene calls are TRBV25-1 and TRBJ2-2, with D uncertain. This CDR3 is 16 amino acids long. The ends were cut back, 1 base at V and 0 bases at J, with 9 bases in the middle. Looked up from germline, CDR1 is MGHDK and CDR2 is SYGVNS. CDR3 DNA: TGTGCCAGCAGTGAATTGGAAGGGTCGAACACCGGGGAGCTGTTTTTT. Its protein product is CASSELEGSNTGELFF. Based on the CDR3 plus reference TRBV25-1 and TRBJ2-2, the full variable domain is EADIYQTPRYLVIGTGKKITLECSQTMGHDKMYWYQQDPGMELHLIHYSYGVNSTEKGDLSSESTVSRIRTEHFPLTLESARPSHTSQYLCASSELEGSNTGELFFGEGSRLTVL.